Listed here are 21 T cell receptor beta chains from one sample, sequenced in a study of blood T cell repertoires in COVID-19. Generated by immunoSEQ multiplex PCR, the TCRdb table keeps only in-frame clones and is missing some. The sample has approximately 220,000 clones; around 85% are singletons. The sample was PBMCs or T cells enriched from blood (not recorded which). The receptors here all came from a woman between 40 and 50 years old with acute COVID-19.

Here the CDR3 DNA reads TGTGCCAGCAGTTTGGGCCCGCTCTATGGCTACACCTTC. Translating gives CASSLGPLYGYTF. The chain has TRBV27 and TRBJ1-2, with no clear D. Germline CDR1 MNHEY, CDR2 SMNVEV (reference sequence). The CDR3 contains 13 residues. V lost 3 bases and J lost 4, with 9 bases in between.

This clone was observed once. V is TRBV7-9 and J is TRBJ2-1; 8 bases match TRBD2. J lost 7 bases, V lost 5 bases, and 13 bases had no gene match. Germline CDR1 reads SEHNR; CDR2 reads FQNEAQ (reference sequence). The CDR3 runs 16 residues. CDR3: CASSLPPTSDLNEQFF. CDR3 in DNA: TGTGCCAGCAGCCTCCCGCCGACTAGCGATTTGAATGAGCAGTTCTTC.

The CDR3 loop reads CAWNPQGGRNSPLHF. The DNA for the CDR3 is TGTGCCTGGAACCCTCAGGGGGGCCGAAATTCACCCCTCCACTTT. V usage is TRBV30 and J usage is TRBJ1-6; the match to TRBD1 covers 7 bases. V was pared by 4 bases and J by 7 bases, with 10 bases of the junction left unmatched. Germline CDR1 GTSNPN, CDR2 SVGIG (reference sequence). There are 15 residues in the CDR3. Filled out from reference TRBV30 and TRBJ1-6, the complete variable domain reads SQTIHQWPATLVQPVGSPLSLECTVEGTSNPNLYWYRQAAGRGLQLLFYSVGIGQISSEVPQNLSASRPQDRQFILSSKKLLLSDSGFYLCAWNPQGGRNSPLHFGNGTRLTVT.

This rearrangement joins TRBV12-3 or TRBV12-4 to TRBJ2-1; D gene uncertain. The CDR3 is made up of 11 amino acids. Trimming left V 5 bases short and J 9 bases short, with 8 bases between. CDR3 protein: CASSPSSEQFF. CDR3 DNA sequence: TGTGCCAGCAGTCCTAGTAGTGAGCAGTTCTTC.

V usage is TRBV29-1 and J usage is TRBJ2-1, with TRBD2 matching 8 bases. The CDR3 is 13 residues long. The trim removed 4 bases at V and 7 bases at J, leaving 6 bases unmatched. In germline, CDR1 is SQVTM, CDR2 ANQGSEA. CDR3 DNA sequence: TGCAGCGTTGGGCGGGAGGCTCGTAATGAGCAGTTCTTC. Translated: CSVGREARNEQFF.

The chain uses TRBV6-4 and TRBJ1-6; no clear D. V gave up 2 bases and J gave up 10 bases, with 15 bases separating them. Germline loops: CDR1 MRHNA, CDR2 SNTAGT. There are 15 residues in the CDR3. The CDR3 DNA is TGTGCCAGCAGTGACCCCCCGGCGCGAGCGTCACCCCTCCACTTT. Amino acids: CASSDPPARASPLHF.

This clone was observed once. The chain combines TRBV15 with TRBJ2-7; unclear D gene. CDR3 length: 13 amino acids. Trimming removed 3 bases at V and 5 bases at J, with 11 bases between. Germline CDR1 and CDR2: LNHNV and YYDKDF (reference sequence). In DNA form, the CDR3 reads TGTGCCACCAGCAGTTCCGACTTCGACGAGCAGTACTTC. Translating it yields CATSSSDFDEQYF. The variable domain in full, completed from reference TRBV15 and TRBJ2-7, reads DAMVIQNPRYQVTQFGKPVTLSCSQTLNHNVMYWYQQKSSQAPKLLFHYYDKDFNNEADTPDNFQSRRPNTSFCFLDIRSPGLGDTAMYLCATSSSDFDEQYFGPGTRLTVT.

The chain couples TRBV7-3 to TRBJ2-3; possible D gene TRBD2, 6 bases. Trimming took off 4 bases at V and 6 bases at J, with 14 bases between the two ends. CDR3 length equals 14 residues. Germline V gives CDR1 SGHTA, CDR2 FQGTGA. DNA for the CDR3: TGTGCCAGCAGCTCCGTTGGGGGGAGGGATACGCAGTATTTT. Its protein is CASSSVGGRDTQYF.

V gene TRBV28 combines with J gene TRBJ1-3; D is possibly TRBD1 (6 bases). The V end lost 2 bases, the J end lost 5 bases, and 13 bases lay between the germline ends. The CDR3 is made up of 15 amino acids. Germline V CDR1 and CDR2: MDHEN, SYDVKM. CDR3 region: CASSLITGLRNTIYF. The CDR3 DNA sequence: TGTGCCAGCAGTTTAATTACAGGGTTAAGAAACACCATATATTTT.

The V and J genes are TRBV11-2 and TRBJ1-3; 8 positions match TRBD1. Germline V CDR1 and CDR2: SGHAT, FQNNGV. V lost 6 bases, J lost 4 bases, and 11 bases stayed unmatched. CDR3 length: 16 residues. The CDR3 region has the DNA TGTGCCAGCAGTTGGACAGGGTCCATGGGGGGAAACACCATATATTTT. As protein: CASSWTGSMGGNTIYF. Full variable domain (outside the CDR3, taken from reference TRBV11-2 and TRBJ1-3): EAGVAQSPRYKIIEKRQSVAFWCNPISGHATLYWYQQILGQGPKLLIQFQNNGVVDDSQLPKDRFSAERLKGVDSTLKIQPAKLEDSAVYLCASSWTGSMGGNTIYFGEGSWLTVV.

V gene TRBV9 combines with J gene TRBJ2-7; D possibly corresponds to TRBD2 (5 bases). V lost 7 bases to trimming and J lost 2 bases, with 16 bases between them. The CDR3 length is 14 residues. Looked up from germline, CDR1 is SGDLS and CDR2 is YYNGEE. In nucleotides, the CDR3 is TGTGCCAGCTACGCGGGCAGCTTAGCCTACGAGCAGTACTTC. As protein: CASYAGSLAYEQYF.

The chain carries TRBV3-1 (or the pseudogene TRBV3-2) and TRBJ2-3; TRBD1 aligns across 9 bases. Germline V CDR1 and CDR2: LGHDT, YNNKEL (reference sequence). This CDR3 has 16 residues. The V and J ends lost 4 bases and 5 bases, in that order; junction bases with no gene match: 10. CDR3 in DNA: TGTGCCAGCAGCCGGCCGGGACAGGGTATGGAAGATACGCAGTATTTT. It yields the protein CASSRPGQGMEDTQYF.

The CDR3 nucleotides read TGTGCCAGCAGCTTATCGTTGGGGAGGGGTAATTCACCCCTCCACTTT. It yields the protein CASSLSLGRGNSPLHF. V usage is TRBV7-8 and J usage is TRBJ1-6; TRBD1 is a possible D gene (5 bases). Germline V gene lookup returns CDR1 SGHVS and CDR2 FQNEAQ. The CDR3 is 16 residues long. V dropped 2 bases and J dropped 6 bases, with 14 bases sitting between them.

The V call is TRBV28, the J call TRBJ2-2; 7 bases are a match to TRBD2. The CDR3 is 13 residues long. Germline-derived CDR1 and CDR2 are MDHEN and SYDVKM. V shed 7 bases, J shed 2 bases, and the junction held 1 base outside the gene matches. The CDR3 DNA is TGTGCCAGCAAGACTAGCAACACCGGGGAGCTGTTTTTT. This sequence encodes CASKTSNTGELFF. Complete variable domain (other parts from reference TRBV28 and TRBJ2-2): DVKVTQSSRYLVKRTGEKVFLECVQDMDHENMFWYRQDPGLGLRLIYFSYDVKMKEKGDIPEGYSVSREKKERFSLILESASTNQTSMYLCASKTSNTGELFFGEGSRLTVL.

The V and J genes are TRBV19 and TRBJ1-2; 9 bases are a match to TRBD1. Germline lookup yields CDR1 LNHDA and CDR2 SQIVND (reference sequence). The CDR3 totals 16 residues. V lost 6 bases to trimming and J lost 3 bases; unmatched junction nucleotides: 11. The CDR3: CASRRGTGRRDYGYTF. The DNA of the CDR3 is TGTGCCAGTAGGAGAGGGACAGGGAGAAGGGACTATGGCTACACCTTC.

This clone came up once. This chain joins TRBV24-1 and TRBJ1-5; TRBD1 agrees at 7 bases. From germline, CDR1 is KGHDR and CDR2 SFDVKD. The CDR3 runs to 14 residues. V shed 9 bases, J shed 9 bases, and the junction held 13 bases outside the gene matches. The CDR3 sequence is CATAQTGRGLPQHF. CDR3 bases: TGTGCCACCGCCCAGACAGGGAGAGGATTGCCCCAGCATTTT.

This rearrangement joins TRBV4-1 to TRBJ2-7, with TRBD2 matching over 10 bases. The CDR3 consists of 16 residues. CDR1 MGHRA and CDR2 YSYEKL come from the germline V gene. V was pared by 4 bases and J by 5 bases, with 11 bases of the junction left unmatched. CDR3 loop: CASSPPLAGVLNEQYF. The CDR3, as DNA: TGCGCCAGCAGCCCTCCCCTAGCGGGAGTTTTGAACGAGCAGTACTTC.

CDR3 coding DNA: TGTGCCAGCAGTGTCCAAGGGAGGGCTGAGCAGTTCTTC. Protein sequence: CASSVQGRAEQFF. The rearrangement links TRBV28 to TRBJ2-1, with 7 bases fitting TRBD2. The CDR3 is made up of 13 amino acids. Germline trimming cut 5 bases from V and 9 bases from J; bases unmatched to any gene: 7. CDR1 and CDR2 from the germline V gene are MDHEN and SYDVKM.

V gene TRBV7-8 combines with J gene TRBJ2-5, with D perhaps matching TRBD2 (7 bases). Germline CDR1 and CDR2: SGHVS and FQNEAQ. The CDR3 sequence is 16 residues long. Trimming pared 6 bases from V and 1 base from J, leaving 18 bases between. The CDR3 nucleotides read TGTGCCAGCAGATCTGGGAGGGGGGATCCCCAAGAGACCCAGTACTTC. Its translation: CASRSGRGDPQETQYF.

This chain uses TRBV27 with TRBJ2-2; 8 nucleotides match TRBD2. V lost 0 bases to trimming and J lost 5 bases; unmatched junction nucleotides: 8. CDR1 is MNHEY, CDR2 SMNVEV, per germline (reference sequence). CDR3 size: 17 residues. The CDR3 loop is CASSLSMASGRTGELFF. CDR3 in DNA: TGTGCCAGCAGTTTATCGATGGCCAGCGGGAGAACCGGGGAGCTGTTTTTT.

The V call is TRBV5-6, the J call TRBJ1-5, with D perhaps TRBD1 (5 bases). Trimming took off 0 bases at V and 1 base at J, with 14 bases between the two ends. Germline assignment: CDR1 SGHDT and CDR2 YYEEEE. The CDR3 covers 17 residues. The chain's CDR3 is CASSLGWGTESNQPQHF. CDR3 DNA: TGTGCCAGCAGCTTGGGGTGGGGGACTGAAAGCAATCAGCCCCAGCATTTT.